This T cell receptor beta chain was captured in a study of OX40 agonist ivuxolimab in advanced cancers. Whole-study context: Under the entry rules, prior anti-PD-1, anti-PD-L1 or anti-CTLA-4 therapy was allowed, and about 40% had some.

The method was immunoSEQ multiplex PCR; TCRdb's version includes in-frame clones alone and lacks a portion of them. The sample yields tens of thousands of clones, around 84% seen once. The CDR3 contains 15 residues. The germline V gene encodes CDR1 SGHRS and CDR2 YFSETQ. Trimming shortened V by 3 bases and J by 2 bases, and 12 bases separated the two germline ends. This chain uses TRBV5-1 with TRBJ2-1; D uncertain. This clonotype was sampled from an adult with an advanced solid tumor such as melanoma, head and neck, liver or kidney cancer. This sample comprised CD4+ or CD8+ T cells sorted from blood, obtained in a trial of the OX40 agonist ivuxolimab. CDR3 amino acids: CASSSDYVTYNEQFF. The CDR3 nucleotides read TGCGCCAGCAGCTCGGATTATGTGACCTACAATGAGCAGTTCTTC.